This is a list of T cell receptor beta chains from one sample in a study of cytomegalovirus exposure and HLA in healthy donors. TCRdb keeps only in-frame clones here, not all; method: immunoSEQ multiplex PCR. Of fewer than 200,000 clones in the sample, about four fifths were seen once. The source material was PBMCs. These receptors were taken from a young woman in good health and CMV-seropositive. CDR3s include the opening cysteine and the closing phenylalanine or tryptophan. The D gene is left open where the match is weak. Only some rows state a clone size, as once, few, many or a class for expanded clones.

d_call: NA
j_call: TRBJ1-6
v_call: TRBV6-5
clone_size: NA
cdr3_aa: CASREGRISPLHF
cdr3_nt: TGTGCCAGCAGGGAGGGCAGGATTTCACCCCTCCACTTT

d_call: NA
j_call: TRBJ1-1
v_call: TRBV25-1
clone_size: NA
cdr3_aa: CASSIREATEAFF
cdr3_nt: TGTGCCAGCAGTATAAGGGAGGCCACTGAAGCTTTCTTT

d_call: TRBD2
j_call: TRBJ2-5
v_call: TRBV19
clone_size: NA
cdr3_aa: CASSMWRGGQETQYF
cdr3_nt: TGTGCCAGTAGTATGTGGCGGGGGGGACAAGAGACCCAGTACTTC

d_call: NA
j_call: TRBJ2-7
v_call: TRBV29-1
clone_size: NA
cdr3_aa: CSAQTGSYEQYF
cdr3_nt: TGCAGCGCACAGACAGGTTCCTACGAGCAGTACTTC

d_call: NA
j_call: TRBJ1-2
v_call: TRBV5-4
clone_size: NA
cdr3_aa: CASSSRAGPDYGYTF
cdr3_nt: TGTGCCAGCAGCTCACGAGCTGGGCCCGACTATGGCTACACCTTC

d_call: NA
j_call: TRBJ1-2
v_call: TRBV5-8
clone_size: NA
cdr3_aa: CASSFGGVAGGYTF
cdr3_nt: TGTGCCAGCAGCTTCGGGGGGGTGGCAGGTGGCTACACCTTC

d_call: TRBD2
j_call: TRBJ2-3
v_call: TRBV6-5
clone_size: NA
cdr3_aa: CASSTAGSTDTQYF
cdr3_nt: TGTGCCAGCAGTACAGCGGGGAGCACAGATACGCAGTATTTT

d_call: TRBD1
j_call: TRBJ2-1
v_call: TRBV7-6
clone_size: NA
cdr3_aa: CASSTPGGSYNEQFF
cdr3_nt: TGTGCCAGCAGCACCCCAGGGGGCTCCTACAATGAGCAGTTCTTC

d_call: NA
j_call: TRBJ1-6
v_call: TRBV2
clone_size: NA
cdr3_aa: CASSRQSSYNSPLHF
cdr3_nt: TGTGCCAGCAGTCGACAGAGCTCCTATAATTCACCCCTCCACTTT

d_call: TRBD1
j_call: TRBJ2-1
v_call: TRBV2
clone_size: once
cdr3_aa: CASSDRGQGYNEQFF
cdr3_nt: TGTGCCAGCAGTGATAGGGGACAGGGATACAATGAGCAGTTCTTC

d_call: NA
j_call: TRBJ2-3
v_call: TRBV7-3
clone_size: NA
cdr3_aa: CASSSPLEDTQYF
cdr3_nt: TGTGCCAGCAGCTCCCCCCTGGAGGATACGCAGTATTTT

d_call: TRBD1
j_call: TRBJ2-1
v_call: TRBV11-1
clone_size: NA
cdr3_aa: CASSPGQGDVDEQFF
cdr3_nt: TGTGCCAGCAGCCCGGGACAGGGGGACGTAGATGAGCAGTTCTTC

d_call: NA
j_call: TRBJ2-7
v_call: TRBV4-1
clone_size: NA
cdr3_aa: CASSQEDAGSSYEQYF
cdr3_nt: TGCGCCAGCAGCCAAGAGGATGCGGGCTCTTCCTACGAGCAGTACTTC

d_call: TRBD1
j_call: TRBJ1-2
v_call: TRBV7-2
clone_size: NA
cdr3_aa: CASTLFTGDFLYGYTF
cdr3_nt: TGTGCCAGCACCCTTTTTACAGGGGATTTTTTGTATGGCTACACCTTC

d_call: NA
j_call: TRBJ2-3
v_call: TRBV5-1
clone_size: NA
cdr3_aa: CASSLWGDPTDTQYF
cdr3_nt: TGCGCCAGCAGCTTGTGGGGGGATCCCACAGATACGCAGTATTTT

d_call: NA
j_call: TRBJ1-4
v_call: TRBV27
clone_size: NA
cdr3_aa: CASSFTQGGEKLFF
cdr3_nt: TGTGCCAGCAGTTTTACCCAGGGTGGGGAAAAACTGTTTTTT

d_call: TRBD1
j_call: TRBJ1-5
v_call: TRBV29-1
clone_size: NA
cdr3_aa: CSVESQGDQPQHF
cdr3_nt: TGCAGCGTTGAATCCCAGGGGGATCAGCCCCAGCATTTT

d_call: NA
j_call: TRBJ2-3
v_call: TRBV10-3
clone_size: once
cdr3_aa: CAISAQGSDTQYF
cdr3_nt: TGTGCCATCAGTGCTCAGGGATCGGATACGCAGTATTTT

d_call: NA
j_call: TRBJ2-2
v_call: TRBV7-3
clone_size: NA
cdr3_aa: CASSPNRGSGELFF
cdr3_nt: TGTGCCAGCAGCCCGAATCGGGGGTCCGGGGAGCTGTTTTTT

d_call: TRBD1
j_call: TRBJ1-6
v_call: TRBV27
clone_size: NA
cdr3_aa: CASSPRDRARSYNSPLHF
cdr3_nt: TGTGCCAGCAGTCCTCGTGACAGGGCGAGATCCTATAATTCACCCCTCCACTTT

d_call: NA
j_call: TRBJ2-7
v_call: TRBV7-2
clone_size: NA
cdr3_aa: CASSLGSGYEQYF
cdr3_nt: TGTGCCAGCAGCTTAGGTTCAGGATACGAGCAGTACTTC

d_call: NA
j_call: TRBJ2-5
v_call: TRBV7-9
clone_size: once
cdr3_aa: CASSPPVLYQETQYF
cdr3_nt: TGTGCCAGCAGCCCCCCGGTTCTTTACCAAGAGACCCAGTACTTC

d_call: NA
j_call: TRBJ2-7
v_call: TRBV7-8
clone_size: NA
cdr3_aa: CASSPPGSIANYEQYF
cdr3_nt: TGTGCCAGCAGCCCCCCGGGATCGATCGCTAACTACGAGCAGTACTTC

d_call: NA
j_call: TRBJ2-7
v_call: TRBV2
clone_size: NA
cdr3_aa: CASDMDWSSYEQYF
cdr3_nt: TGTGCCAGCGACATGGACTGGAGCTCCTACGAGCAGTACTTC

d_call: TRBD1
j_call: TRBJ1-5
v_call: TRBV19
clone_size: NA
cdr3_aa: CASSIGPRTGLSQPQHF
cdr3_nt: TGTGCCAGTAGTATTGGACCCCGGACAGGGCTATCGCAGCCCCAGCATTTT

d_call: NA
j_call: TRBJ2-7
v_call: TRBV5-1
clone_size: NA
cdr3_aa: CASSLDSHYEQYF
cdr3_nt: TGCGCCAGCAGCCTCGACAGTCACTACGAGCAGTACTTC

d_call: TRBD1
j_call: TRBJ2-4
v_call: TRBV28
clone_size: NA
cdr3_aa: CASSLRQGTTKNIQYF
cdr3_nt: TGTGCCAGCAGTTTACGACAGGGGACCACCAAAAACATTCAGTACTTC

d_call: NA
j_call: TRBJ2-3
v_call: TRBV4-2
clone_size: NA
cdr3_aa: CASSQGGTGLNTDTQYF
cdr3_nt: TGTGCCAGCAGCCAAGGAGGCACGGGACTGAACACAGATACGCAGTATTTT

d_call: TRBD1
j_call: TRBJ2-7
v_call: TRBV4-1
clone_size: NA
cdr3_aa: CASSQVVRGQGINEQYF
cdr3_nt: TGCGCCAGCAGCCAAGTCGTCCGGGGACAGGGTATCAACGAGCAGTACTTC

d_call: TRBD2
j_call: TRBJ2-3
v_call: TRBV6-5
clone_size: NA
cdr3_aa: CASSYSSGGAADTQYF
cdr3_nt: TGTGCCAGCAGTTACTCTAGCGGGGGGGCGGCAGATACGCAGTATTTT

d_call: NA
j_call: TRBJ2-3
v_call: TRBV9
clone_size: NA
cdr3_aa: CASSVELADTQYF
cdr3_nt: TGTGCCAGCAGCGTAGAACTGGCAGATACGCAGTATTTT

d_call: NA
j_call: TRBJ1-1
v_call: TRBV6-5
clone_size: many
cdr3_aa: CASSYPGRGTEAFF
cdr3_nt: TGTGCCAGCAGTTACCCGGGGAGAGGCACTGAAGCTTTCTTT

d_call: NA
j_call: TRBJ2-1
v_call: TRBV5-6
clone_size: NA
cdr3_aa: CASSITGSSYNEQFF
cdr3_nt: TGTGCCAGCAGCATTACAGGGTCTTCCTACAATGAGCAGTTCTTC

d_call: TRBD2
j_call: TRBJ2-3
v_call: TRBV10-3
clone_size: NA
cdr3_aa: CAISETGGGPEVGDTQYF
cdr3_nt: TGTGCCATCAGTGAGACAGGCGGGGGGCCGGAAGTGGGAGATACGCAGTATTTT

d_call: TRBD1
j_call: TRBJ2-7
v_call: TRBV2
clone_size: NA
cdr3_aa: CASSGQGASDEQYF
cdr3_nt: TGTGCCAGCAGTGGGCAGGGGGCGTCGGACGAGCAGTACTTC

d_call: NA
j_call: TRBJ2-7
v_call: TRBV20-1
clone_size: NA
cdr3_aa: CSADRAYEQYF
cdr3_nt: TGCAGTGCAGACCGGGCCTACGAGCAGTACTTC

d_call: NA
j_call: TRBJ2-2
v_call: TRBV5-1
clone_size: NA
cdr3_aa: CASSFSWQRAGELFF
cdr3_nt: TGCGCCAGCAGCTTTTCTTGGCAGCGGGCCGGGGAGCTGTTTTTT

d_call: NA
j_call: TRBJ1-5
v_call: TRBV28
clone_size: NA
cdr3_aa: CASSSLGPPGAQHF
cdr3_nt: TGTGCCAGCAGTTCCTTAGGCCCTCCCGGGGCCCAGCATTTT

d_call: NA
j_call: TRBJ1-1
v_call: TRBV7-8
clone_size: NA
cdr3_aa: CASSFGSATEAFF
cdr3_nt: TGTGCCAGCAGCTTCGGGAGCGCCACTGAAGCTTTCTTT

d_call: NA
j_call: TRBJ2-1
v_call: TRBV6-5
clone_size: NA
cdr3_aa: CASSYGQLLYNEQFF
cdr3_nt: TGTGCCAGCAGTTACGGACAGTTACTGTACAATGAGCAGTTCTTC

d_call: NA
j_call: TRBJ1-5
v_call: TRBV6-1
clone_size: few
cdr3_aa: CASSEQTGNQPQHF
cdr3_nt: TGTGCCAGCAGTGAACAGACAGGTAATCAGCCCCAGCATTTT

d_call: NA
j_call: TRBJ1-2
v_call: TRBV10-3
clone_size: NA
cdr3_aa: CAISALAGPHEGGYTF
cdr3_nt: TGTGCCATCAGCGCCTTGGCCGGGCCCCACGAGGGAGGCTACACCTTC

d_call: TRBD1
j_call: TRBJ1-4
v_call: TRBV5-6
clone_size: NA
cdr3_aa: CASSPRTGLRDEKLFF
cdr3_nt: TGTGCCAGCAGCCCACGGACAGGCCTAAGGGATGAAAAACTGTTTTTT

d_call: TRBD1
j_call: TRBJ1-6
v_call: TRBV7-2
clone_size: NA
cdr3_aa: CASSRGTVSGPLHF
cdr3_nt: TGTGCCAGCAGCAGAGGGACAGTCTCAGGACCCCTCCACTTT

d_call: NA
j_call: TRBJ2-2
v_call: TRBV14
clone_size: NA
cdr3_aa: CASNMGAGELFF
cdr3_nt: TGTGCCAGCAATATGGGAGCCGGGGAGCTGTTTTTT